These 8 T cell receptor beta chains share one sample of origin, sequenced in a study of T cell responses to AZD1222 COVID-19 vaccine (dated by TCRdb to the early 2020s). This sample's time point label indicates: baseline before first vaccination. The library was produced with the immunoSEQ multiplex PCR assay. TCRdb holds this immuneACCESS table with in-frame rearrangements only. Some clones are missing; in checked studies, unresolved V genes explain under half, and the rest has no known cause. This sample holds 90,000 to 150,000 clones; 80% to 90% were observed only once. In total, the top ten clones hold roughly 2.4% of the sample. This specimen consisted of peripheral blood, obtained on day 0 of AZD1222 vaccination. These TCRs come from an adult in good health.

This clone was seen a few times. The chain combines TRBV3-1 (or the pseudogene TRBV3-2) with TRBJ2-2, with 8 bases fitting TRBD2. This CDR3 comprises 14 residues. Per the germline V gene, CDR1 is LGHDT and CDR2 is YNNKEL (reference sequence). V was clipped by 5 bases and J by 5 bases; unmatched bases: 4. The CDR3 sequence is CASSSGTRTGELFF. The CDR3 nucleotides read TGTGCCAGCAGCTCCGGGACTAGGACCGGGGAGCTGTTTTTT.

The gene calls are TRBV4-1 and TRBJ1-4; unclear D gene. Germline V gene sequence: CDR1 MGHRA, CDR2 YSYEKL. Trimming pared 0 bases from V and 11 bases from J, leaving 19 bases between. The CDR3 covers 16 residues. The DNA for the CDR3 is TGCGCCAGCAGCCAAGATCCCGGGAGGGCCGTGGGGAAACTGTTTTTT. Protein: CASSQDPGRAVGKLFF.

The gene calls are TRBV6-1 and TRBJ2-7; 9 bases line up with TRBD2. Germline CDR1 and CDR2: MNHNS and SASEGT. Trimming removed 0 bases from V and 3 bases from J; junction bases left unmatched: 6. This CDR3 spans 16 amino acids. CDR3: CASSEARTSAGYEQYF. The CDR3 nucleotides read TGTGCCAGCAGTGAAGCCCGGACTAGCGCCGGCTACGAGCAGTACTTC.

The chain combines TRBV7-8 with TRBJ2-1, with 15 bases aligning to TRBD2. Germline-derived CDR1 and CDR2 are SGHVS and FQNEAQ. The CDR3 has 16 amino acids. V lost 5 bases, J lost 8 bases, and 7 bases stayed unmatched. This CDR3 is CASSPRTSGRAYEQFF. The CDR3 DNA is TGTGCCAGCAGCCCCCGGACTAGCGGGAGGGCCTATGAGCAGTTCTTC. Based on the CDR3 plus reference TRBV7-8 and TRBJ2-1, the full variable domain is GAGVSQSPRYKVAKRGQDVALRCDPISGHVSLFWYQQALGQGPEFLTYFQNEAQLDKSGLPSDRFFAERPEGSVSTLKIQRTQQEDSAVYLCASSPRTSGRAYEQFFGPGTRLTVL.

The chain carries TRBV6-5 and TRBJ1-6; a possible D gene is TRBD1 (6 bases). V dropped 5 bases and J dropped 8 bases, with 16 bases sitting between them. The CDR3 spans 15 residues. Per the germline V gene, CDR1 is MNHEY and CDR2 is SVGAGI. The CDR3 bases are TGTGCCAGCAGTCCCCGTGTGGGGGCGGATTCACCCCTCCACTTT. It codes for CASSPRVGADSPLHF.

J is TRBJ1-1 and V is TRBV28, with D possibly matching TRBD1 (6 bases). Trimming removed 4 bases from V and 4 bases from J, with 13 bases in between. The CDR3 runs 14 residues. Germline assignment: CDR1 MDHEN and CDR2 SYDVKM. The CDR3 DNA reads TGTGCCAGCAGTTCGCCGGGACACCCCACTGAAGCTTTCTTT. It encodes CASSSPGHPTEAFF.

The chain is built from TRBV30 and TRBJ1-6; TRBD1 matches 7 bases. J lost 7 bases, V lost 5 bases, and 8 bases had no gene match. Germline V gene data show CDR1 as GTSNPN and CDR2 as SVGIG (reference sequence). The CDR3 has 14 amino acids. The CDR3 bases are TGTGCCTGGTCGACAGGGATTGGAAATTCACCCCTCCACTTT. It yields the protein CAWSTGIGNSPLHF.

The chain is built from TRBV4-1 and TRBJ1-6, with a weak D call TRBD1 (5 bases). The CDR3 runs to 15 residues. Germline V gene sequence: CDR1 MGHRA, CDR2 YSYEKL. Between the trimmed V and J ends, which lost 2 bases and 8 bases, there was a span of 13 bases. The CDR3: CASSQTIGVDSPLHF. The CDR3 DNA reads TGCGCCAGCAGCCAAACTATAGGGGTGGATTCACCCCTCCACTTT.